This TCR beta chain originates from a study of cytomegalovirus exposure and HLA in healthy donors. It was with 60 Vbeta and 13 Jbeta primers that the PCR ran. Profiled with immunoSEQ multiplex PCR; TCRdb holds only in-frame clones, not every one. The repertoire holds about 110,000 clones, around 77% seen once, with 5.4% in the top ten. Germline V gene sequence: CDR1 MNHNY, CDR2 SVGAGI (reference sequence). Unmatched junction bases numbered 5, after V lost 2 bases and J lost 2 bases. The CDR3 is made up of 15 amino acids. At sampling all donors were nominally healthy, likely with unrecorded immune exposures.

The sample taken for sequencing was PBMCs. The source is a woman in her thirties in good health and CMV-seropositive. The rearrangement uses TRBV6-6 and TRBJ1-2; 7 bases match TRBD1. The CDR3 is CASSYPGTANYGYTF. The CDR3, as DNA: TGTGCCAGCAGTTACCCCGGGACAGCAAACTATGGCTACACCTTC.